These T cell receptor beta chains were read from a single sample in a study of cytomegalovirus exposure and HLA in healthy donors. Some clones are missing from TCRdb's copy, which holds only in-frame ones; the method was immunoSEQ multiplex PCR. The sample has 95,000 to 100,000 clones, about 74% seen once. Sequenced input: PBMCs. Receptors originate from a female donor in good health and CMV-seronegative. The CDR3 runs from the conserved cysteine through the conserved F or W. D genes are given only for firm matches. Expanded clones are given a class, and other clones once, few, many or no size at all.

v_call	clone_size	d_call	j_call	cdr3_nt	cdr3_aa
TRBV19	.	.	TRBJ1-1	TGTGCCAGTAACAGGGATTGGGGGACTGAAGCTTTCTTT	CASNRDWGTEAFF
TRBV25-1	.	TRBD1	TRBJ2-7	TGTGCCAGCAGTGAAACAGGGGGCAGGTCGAGGAGCTCCTACGAGCAGTACTTC	CASSETGGRSRSSYEQYF
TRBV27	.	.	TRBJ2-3	TGTGCCAGCAGGACGGACTCCCGGGCCCCAGATACGCAGTATTTT	CASRTDSRAPDTQYF
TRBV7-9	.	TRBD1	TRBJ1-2	TGTGCCAGCAGCCCTTACAGGGGGAACGGCTATGGCTACACCTTC	CASSPYRGNGYGYTF
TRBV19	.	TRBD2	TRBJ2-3	TGTGCCAGTAGCGCTAGCGGGTGGGACACAGATACGCAGTATTTT	CASSASGWDTDTQYF
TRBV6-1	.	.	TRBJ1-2	TGTGCCAGCAGTAGCCAAGGACTCTATGGCTACACCTTC	CASSSQGLYGYTF
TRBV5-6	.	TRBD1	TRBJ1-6	TGTGCCAGCAGCTTGAGGGGGCGGGATTCACCCCTCCACTTT	CASSLRGRDSPLHF
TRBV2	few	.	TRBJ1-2	TGTGCCAGCAGTGACGGACAGAGAGCCACGACGGCTGGCTACACCTTC	CASSDGQRATTAGYTF
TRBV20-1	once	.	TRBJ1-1	TGCAGTGCTAGTCCGGGCGGGGAGGCTTTCTTT	CSASPGGEAFF
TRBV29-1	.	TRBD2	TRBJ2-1	TGCAGCGCCGTGGGACTAGCGGGAGCTGGTGAGCAGTTCTTC	CSAVGLAGAGEQFF
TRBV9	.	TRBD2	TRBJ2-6	TGTGCCAGCAGCCCGGGAGGGGAGCTCGACGTCCTGACTTTC	CASSPGGELDVLTF
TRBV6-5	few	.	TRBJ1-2	TGTGCCAGCAGTTACAAGACAGCCAATGGCTACACCTTC	CASSYKTANGYTF
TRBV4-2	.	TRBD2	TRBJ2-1	TGTGCCAGCAGCCGACATCGGGCCGGGACTAGCGGGACCTGGGTGACCAATGAGCAGTTCTTC	CASSRHRAGTSGTWVTNEQFF
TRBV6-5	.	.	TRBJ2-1	TGTGCCAGCAGTTACTCAGGGGGGGCTAGCTACAATGAGCAGTTCTTC	CASSYSGGASYNEQFF
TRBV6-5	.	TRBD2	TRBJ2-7	TGTGCCAGCAGTTACTCACGGGGGGGTACCTACGAGCAGTACTTC	CASSYSRGGTYEQYF
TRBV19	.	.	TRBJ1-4	TGTGCCAGTACCCCGAGGGTGGAGGAAAAACTGTTTTTT	CASTPRVEEKLFF
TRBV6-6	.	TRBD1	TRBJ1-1	TGTGCCAGCAGTATTGCAGGGGGCACTGAAGCTTTCTTT	CASSIAGGTEAFF
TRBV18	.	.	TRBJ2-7	TGTGCCAGCTCACCGGCGGTGGGGGCCTCCTACGAGCAGTACTTC	CASSPAVGASYEQYF
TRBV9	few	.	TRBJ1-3	TGTGCCAGCAGCCCCCGACTCGGCTCTGGAAACACCATATATTTT	CASSPRLGSGNTIYF
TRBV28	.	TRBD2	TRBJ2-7	TGTGCCAGCAGCCCAATCCCTAGCGGGGAACCCTCCTACGAGCAGTACTTC	CASSPIPSGEPSYEQYF
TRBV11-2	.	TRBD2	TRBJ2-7	TGTGCCAGCAGCTTAGAATACGCCGGGACTAGCGGTTCCTACGAGCAGTACTTC	CASSLEYAGTSGSYEQYF
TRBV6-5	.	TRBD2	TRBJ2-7	TGTGCCAGCAGCATGATGGCTAGCGGGACCTACGAGCAGTACTTC	CASSMMASGTYEQYF
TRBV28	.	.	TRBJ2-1	TGTGCCACCCTCCGGAGTACGAATGAGCAGTTCTTC	CATLRSTNEQFF
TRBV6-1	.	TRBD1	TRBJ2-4	TGTGCCACTCGAGTAGACAGGGGCCAAAACATTCAGTACTTC	CATRVDRGQNIQYF
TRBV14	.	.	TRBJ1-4	TGTGCCAGCAGCCAAACAGGTTTCGGAAAACTGTTTTTT	CASSQTGFGKLFF
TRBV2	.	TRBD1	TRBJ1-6	TGTGCCTACACGGACAGGGCTAATTCACCCCTCCACTTT	CAYTDRANSPLHF
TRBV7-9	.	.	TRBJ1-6	TGTGCCAGCAGCTCGGGGGGAGAAGTGGGAATCCTACTCCACTTT	CASSSGGEVGILLHF
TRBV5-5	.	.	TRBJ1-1	TGTGCCAGCAGCTTTTCAGGGGCCTACACTGAAGCTTTCTTT	CASSFSGAYTEAFF